The sequence of this T cell receptor (beta chain) was determined in a study of control samples from healthy donors and cancer patients. Produced via immunoSEQ multiplex PCR; TCRdb's table is partial and in-frame only. The data contain 150,000 to 200,000 clones, over 85% of them seen just once; the ten biggest clones take up around 1.5%. Looked up from germline, CDR1 is SEHNR and CDR2 is FQNEAQ (reference sequence). CDR3 length: 15 residues. The ends lost 5 bases at V and 6 bases at J; junction bases unmatched: 6. Sequencing used blood. This TCR derives from a young man in good health. The chain employs TRBV7-9 and TRBJ2-2, with TRBD1 matching over 10 bases. The DNA of the CDR3 is TGTGCCAGCAGCCAGCGACAGGGGGCTGCCGGGGAGCTGTTTTTT. Amino acid sequence: CASSQRQGAAGELFF.